The clone carrying this T cell receptor beta chain occurred many times. In TCRdb, the 5' RACE reads were re-called with MiXCR into one record per CDR3 protein. In the table there are 350,000 to 400,000 distinct CDR3 sequences, under 15% of which are singletons. The entry originates in a study of T-cell memory formation after mild COVID-19. On the study more broadly: The study found TCR clusters largely donor specific.

Unmatched junction bases numbered 6, after V lost 3 bases and J lost 8 bases. This CDR3 has 14 amino acids. The chain recombines TRBV12-3 or TRBV12-4 with TRBJ2-1; 8 positions agree with TRBD1. Input material: PBMCs or a T cell subset sorted from them (not recorded which). The origin of this receptor is a man aged 18 to 29 who had mild COVID-19 (a few samples of this study predate the infection). Cell type and time point are not known. CDR3 DNA sequence: TGTGCCAGCAGTTTCGCGGCAGGGGGCGATGAGCAGTTCTTC. Translated: CASSFAAGGDEQFF.